One TCR beta chain is described in this entry. The target antigen is unknown. A second about 7 to 12 cycle PCR used barcoded and J-beta primers. TCRdb re-called the 5' RACE reads through MiXCR, storing one row per CDR3 protein. The sample shows fewer than 800,000 distinct CDR3 sequences, over 45% of them seen only once. This CDR3 region has 14 residues. Germline V gives CDR1 SNHLY, CDR2 FYNNEI. Trimming cost V 3 bases and J 6 bases, with 12 bases left between them. Caucasian individuals from Russia who were healthy and aged about 6 to 90 acted as donors. The data belong to a study of blood T cells in healthy people across ages. Study observations and caveats: A greater number of naive CD4+ cells and higher diversity distinguished long-lived donors from aged donors. Estimates drawn from one million T cells were deemed to understate diversity.

Input material: blood. The genes are TRBV2 and TRBJ1-5; D gene ambiguous. This receptor was identified in a woman aged 55-70 years in good health. CDR3 bases: TGTGCCAGCAGTGAGCGCACGCCTGGTCAGCCCCAGCATTTT. Translation: CASSERTPGQPQHF.